What follows are 4 T cell receptor beta chains derived from one specimen sequenced in a study of T cell responses to AZD1222 COVID-19 vaccine. Sequenced by immunoSEQ multiplex PCR; TCRdb stores in-frame clones only, minus some. In the table there are 110,000 or so clones, more than 70% of which are singletons. Sequencing was performed on peripheral blood, taken 28 days after the second AZD1222 dose. The receptor source for this set is an adult who received the AZD1222 COVID-19 vaccine.

The chain couples TRBV30 to TRBJ1-5, with 8 positions matching TRBD1. This CDR3 has 13 amino acids. Germline V CDR1 and CDR2: GTSNPN, SVGIG (reference sequence). J lost 5 bases, V lost 3 bases, and 3 bases had no gene match. The CDR3: CAWSRGQDQPQHF. CDR3 nucleotide sequence: TGTGCCTGGAGCAGGGGGCAGGATCAGCCCCAGCATTTT.

V usage is TRBV4-3 and J usage is TRBJ1-2, with D possibly being TRBD1 (5 bases). Between the trimmed V and J ends, which lost 0 bases and 4 bases, there was a span of 15 bases. The CDR3 sequence is 16 residues long. Germline-derived CDR1 and CDR2 are LGHNA and YSLEER. CDR3 loop: CASSQDRGVGGYGYTF. CDR3 in DNA: TGCGCCAGCAGCCAAGATCGAGGGGTTGGTGGCTATGGCTACACCTTC.

The rearrangement links TRBV10-3 to TRBJ1-5; unclear D gene. Germline-derived CDR1 and CDR2 are ENHRY and SYGVKD. V lost 3 bases and J lost 1, with 4 bases in between. This CDR3 region has 13 residues. CDR3 protein: CAISELSNQPQHF. The CDR3 bases are TGTGCCATCAGTGAATTAAGCAATCAGCCCCAGCATTTT.

The rearrangement joins TRBV19 to TRBJ2-1; D remains unclear. Germline CDR1 is LNHDA and CDR2 is SQIVND (reference sequence). The CDR3 covers 12 residues. Trimming removed 5 bases at V and 9 bases at J, with 11 bases between. The CDR3 reads CASSLRTFEQFF. The CDR3 region has the DNA TGTGCCAGTAGTCTTAGAACCTTTGAGCAGTTCTTC. The full variable domain, in which reference TRBV19 and TRBJ2-1 provide the parts outside the CDR3, is DGGITQSPKYLFRKEGQNVTLSCEQNLNHDAMYWYRQDPGQGLRLIYYSQIVNDFQKGDIAEGYSVSREKKESFPLTVTSAQKNPTAFYLCASSLRTFEQFFGPGTRLTVL.